This TCR beta chain was recorded in a study of blood T cell repertoires in COVID-19 (dated by TCRdb to the early 2020s). About the investigation overall: The collaborator samples originated in the United States, Italy and Spain and spanned the acute and convalescent phases of COVID-19. The dataset comprised deeply sampled blood TCRbeta repertoires from subjects exposed to, actively infected with, or recovered from COVID-19. Where HLA class I and class II types were available, the types were taken from metadata supplied by the sample provider, not from assay-based typing. The samples were drawn from two sources: the first 160 participants of the ongoing ImmuneRACE study, and approximately 1,300 subjects contributed by 6 global collaborators. Nearly every sample came with metadata listing a de-identified subject ID, COVID-19 status, age in years and sex. The repertoires were released in a freely available public database meant as a resource for research on the immune response to SARS-CoV-2. The material from the prospective study consisted of cDNA or gDNA derived from T cells, B-cell-depleted T cells, or PBMCs. Overall study results and their limits: The amount of clinical and demographic metadata varied by source and participant and was provided uncurated.

As regards this clone: This receptor's antigen is unknown. No base qualities exist here, and no much larger clone lies one base off it.

The CDR3 numbers 16 residues from cysteine through phenylalanine. Only CDR3 DNA is held: 48 bases, read in frame from base 1. The germline V end is reduced by 4 bases and the J end by 3 bases; junction bases left unmatched: 10. CDR1 is given as ENHRY and CDR2 as SYGVKD, both from the germline V gene. TCRbeta CDR3 regions were amplified from genomic DNA by means of the immunoSEQ Assay, a bias-controlled multiplex PCR. Concerning the study's data processing: The number of nucleated cells in each sample was estimated from the amplification of reference gene primers within the assay. To quantify the absolute abundance of each unique TCRbeta CDR3 rearrangement, sequence reads were collapsed and filtered. Productive Simpson clonality was computed per sample as the square root of Simpson's diversity index over productive rearrangements. TCRdb holds this immuneACCESS table with in-frame rearrangements only. Some clones are missing; in checked studies, unresolved V genes explain under half, and the rest has no known cause. Clone size and V and J calls were adopted from that table, with D and trimming inferred from the DNA. In all, the sample holds over 200,000 clones, and approximately 84% of those were seen once. The ten largest clones take up around 1.8% of the sample.

Participants in the prospective study were enrolled through a virtual design, were aged roughly 18 to 100 years, and lived in roughly 25 United States geographic areas. To assign participants to cohorts, the prospective study relied on clinical history that participants themselves reported in a screening survey and a study questionnaire. Recovered participants in ImmuneRACE Cohort 3 were defined by two consecutive negative NP/OP PCR tests, clearance by a healthcare professional, or resolution of symptoms. In the prospective study, mobile phlebotomists collected whole blood, serum and a nasopharyngeal or oropharyngeal swab from each participant. Participants in the prospective study had the option to provide additional blood draws and questionnaires over a roughly two-month period. Before DNA extraction, blood samples from the prospective study were shipped at room temperature or frozen.

Sample: PBMCs or T cells enriched from blood (not recorded which). The sequence was collected from a man aged 55 to 70 who had recovered from COVID-19. The rearrangement combines TRBV10-3 with TRBJ2-5, with TRBD1 identical over 8 junction bases. The DNA reads as follows: TGTGCCATCAGTGGTGTCAGGGGGCGCGGGGAAGAGACCCAGTACTTC. The resulting protein is CAISGVRGRGEETQYF.